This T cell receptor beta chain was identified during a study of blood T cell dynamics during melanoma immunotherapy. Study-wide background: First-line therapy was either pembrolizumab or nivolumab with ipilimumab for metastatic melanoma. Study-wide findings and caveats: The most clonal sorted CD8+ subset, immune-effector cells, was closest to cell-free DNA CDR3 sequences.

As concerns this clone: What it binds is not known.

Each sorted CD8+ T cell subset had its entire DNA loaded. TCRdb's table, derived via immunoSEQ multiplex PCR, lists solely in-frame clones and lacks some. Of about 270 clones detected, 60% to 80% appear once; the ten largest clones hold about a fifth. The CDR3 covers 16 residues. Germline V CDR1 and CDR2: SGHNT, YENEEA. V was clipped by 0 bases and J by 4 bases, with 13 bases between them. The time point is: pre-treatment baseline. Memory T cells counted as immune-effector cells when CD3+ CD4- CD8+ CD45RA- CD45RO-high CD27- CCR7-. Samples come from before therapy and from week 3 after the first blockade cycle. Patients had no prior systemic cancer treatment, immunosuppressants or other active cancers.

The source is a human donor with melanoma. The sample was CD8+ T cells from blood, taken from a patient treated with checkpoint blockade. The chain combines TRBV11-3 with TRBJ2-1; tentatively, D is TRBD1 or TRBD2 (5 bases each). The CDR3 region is CASSLDALEGYNEQFF. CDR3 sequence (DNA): TGTGCCAGCAGCTTAGATGCTCTCGAGGGGTACAATGAGCAGTTCTTC.